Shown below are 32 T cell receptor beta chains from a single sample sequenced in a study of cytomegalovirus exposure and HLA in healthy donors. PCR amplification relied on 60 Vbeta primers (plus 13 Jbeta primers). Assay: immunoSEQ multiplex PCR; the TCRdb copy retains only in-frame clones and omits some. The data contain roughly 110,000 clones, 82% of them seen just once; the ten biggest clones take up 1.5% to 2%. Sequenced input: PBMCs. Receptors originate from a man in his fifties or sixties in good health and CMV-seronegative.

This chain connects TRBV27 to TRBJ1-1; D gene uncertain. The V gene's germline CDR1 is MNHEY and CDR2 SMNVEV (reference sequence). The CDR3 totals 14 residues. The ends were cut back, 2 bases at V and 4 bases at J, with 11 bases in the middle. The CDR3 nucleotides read TGTGCCAGCAGTTTAGTCCCCCCCGGCACTGAAGCTTTCTTT. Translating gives CASSLVPPGTEAFF.

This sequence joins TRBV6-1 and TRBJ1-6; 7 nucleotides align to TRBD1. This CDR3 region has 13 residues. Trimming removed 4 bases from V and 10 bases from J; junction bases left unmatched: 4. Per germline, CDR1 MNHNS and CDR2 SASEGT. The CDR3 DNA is TGTGCCAGCAGTGTGCAGGGGGGATCACCCCTCCACTTT. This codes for CASSVQGGSPLHF.

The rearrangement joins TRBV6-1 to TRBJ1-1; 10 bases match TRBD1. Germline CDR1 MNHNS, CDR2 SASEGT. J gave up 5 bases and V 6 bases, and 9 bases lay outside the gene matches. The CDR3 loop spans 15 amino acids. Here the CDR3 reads CASRVRDRGYTEAFF. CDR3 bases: TGTGCCAGCAGAGTCCGGGACAGGGGTTATACTGAAGCTTTCTTT.

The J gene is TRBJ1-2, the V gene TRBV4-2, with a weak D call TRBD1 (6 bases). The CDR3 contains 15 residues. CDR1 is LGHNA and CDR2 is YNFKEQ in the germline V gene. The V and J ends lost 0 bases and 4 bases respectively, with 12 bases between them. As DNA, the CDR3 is TGTGCCAGCAGCCAAGAACAGGGTCTGCTCTATGGCTACACCTTC. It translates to CASSQEQGLLYGYTF.

This chain's CDR3 is CASSQGRQGLYNEQFF. In DNA form, the CDR3 reads TGTGCCAGCAGCCAAGGTCGGCAGGGGCTATACAATGAGCAGTTCTTC. The chain combines TRBV7-9 with TRBJ2-1; possibly TRBD1 for D (6 bases). The CDR3 sequence is 16 residues long. V was trimmed by 5 bases and J by 4 bases, leaving 18 bases between them. Germline V gene lookup returns CDR1 SEHNR and CDR2 FQNEAQ (reference sequence).

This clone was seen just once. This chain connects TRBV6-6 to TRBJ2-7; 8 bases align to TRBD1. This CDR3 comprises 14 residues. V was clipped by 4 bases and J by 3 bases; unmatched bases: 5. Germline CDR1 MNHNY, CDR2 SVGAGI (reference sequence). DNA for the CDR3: TGTGCCAGCAGTTTAGTGGGACAGGACTACGAGCAGTACTTC. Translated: CASSLVGQDYEQYF.

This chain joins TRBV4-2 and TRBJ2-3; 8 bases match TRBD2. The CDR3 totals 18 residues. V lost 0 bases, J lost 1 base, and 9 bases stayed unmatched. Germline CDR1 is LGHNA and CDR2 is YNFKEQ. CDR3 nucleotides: TGTGCCAGCAGCCAAGAGGGTGGACTAGCTCGGGGCACAGATACGCAGTATTTT. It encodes CASSQEGGLARGTDTQYF.

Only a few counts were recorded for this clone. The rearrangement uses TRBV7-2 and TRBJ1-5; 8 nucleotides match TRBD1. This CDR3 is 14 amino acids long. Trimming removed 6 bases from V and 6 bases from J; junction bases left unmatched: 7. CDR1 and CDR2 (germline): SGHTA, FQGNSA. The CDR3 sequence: CASSLGQGVQPQHF. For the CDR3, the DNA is TGTGCCAGCAGTCTTGGACAGGGTGTTCAGCCCCAGCATTTT.

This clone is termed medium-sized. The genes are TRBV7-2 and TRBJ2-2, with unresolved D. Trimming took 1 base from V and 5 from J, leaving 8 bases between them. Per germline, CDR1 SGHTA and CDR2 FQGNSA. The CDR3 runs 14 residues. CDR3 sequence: CASSLVPRTGELFF. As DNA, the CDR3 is TGTGCCAGCAGCTTAGTCCCTAGGACCGGGGAGCTGTTTTTT.

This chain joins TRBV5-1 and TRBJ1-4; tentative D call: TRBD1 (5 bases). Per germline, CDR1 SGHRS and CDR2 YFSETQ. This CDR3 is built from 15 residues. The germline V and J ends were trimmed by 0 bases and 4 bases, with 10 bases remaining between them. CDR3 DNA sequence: TGCGCCAGCAGCTTGGTGCAGGGCGGTAATGAAAAACTGTTTTTT. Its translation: CASSLVQGGNEKLFF.

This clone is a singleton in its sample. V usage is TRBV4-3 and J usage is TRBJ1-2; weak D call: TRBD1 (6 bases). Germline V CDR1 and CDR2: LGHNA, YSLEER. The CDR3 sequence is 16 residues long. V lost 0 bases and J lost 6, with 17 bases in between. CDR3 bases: TGCGCCAGCAGCCAAGATAGGGGGGGGGCTGGAGATGGCTACACCTTC. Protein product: CASSQDRGGAGDGYTF.

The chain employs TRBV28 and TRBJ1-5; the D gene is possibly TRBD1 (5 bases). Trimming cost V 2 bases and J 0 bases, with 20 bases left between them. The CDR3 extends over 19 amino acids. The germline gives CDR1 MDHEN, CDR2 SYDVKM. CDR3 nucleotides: TGTGCCAGCAGTTTAGGGGGAGGGGCAGCTCCTAATAGCAATCAGCCCCAGCATTTT. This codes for CASSLGGGAAPNSNQPQHF.

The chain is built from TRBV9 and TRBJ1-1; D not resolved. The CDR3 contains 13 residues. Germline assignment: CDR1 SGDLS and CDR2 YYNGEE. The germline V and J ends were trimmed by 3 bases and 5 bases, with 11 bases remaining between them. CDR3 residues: CASSALSGTEAFF. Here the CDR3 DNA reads TGTGCCAGCAGCGCCCTATCAGGTACTGAAGCTTTCTTT.

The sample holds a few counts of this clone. The CDR3 DNA follows: TGCGCCAGCAGCCAAGATACAGGGGCATATCAGCCCCAGCATTTT. Translating it yields CASSQDTGAYQPQHF. V gene TRBV4-1 combines with J gene TRBJ1-5; 7 bases agree with TRBD1. The ends lost 0 bases at V and 5 bases at J; junction bases unmatched: 4. The germline gives CDR1 MGHRA, CDR2 YSYEKL. The CDR3 extends over 15 amino acids.

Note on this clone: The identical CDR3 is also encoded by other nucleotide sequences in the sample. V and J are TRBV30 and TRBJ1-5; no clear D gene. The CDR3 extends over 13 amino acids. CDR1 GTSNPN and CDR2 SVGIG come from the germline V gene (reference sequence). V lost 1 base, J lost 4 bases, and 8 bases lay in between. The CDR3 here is CAWSGGGNQPQHF. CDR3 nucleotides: TGTGCCTGGAGTGGGGGAGGTAATCAGCCCCAGCATTTT.

The CDR3 nucleotides are TGTGCCAGTAGTACCGTATCCCGGAACACTGAAGCTTTCTTT. This sequence encodes CASSTVSRNTEAFF. V is TRBV19 and J is TRBJ1-1; D is unresolved. CDR1 is LNHDA, CDR2 SQIVND, per germline (reference sequence). Trimming stripped 4 bases from V and 1 base from J, with 10 bases between. The CDR3 totals 14 residues. The complete variable domain, with remaining parts taken from reference TRBV19 and TRBJ1-1, reads DGGITQSPKYLFRKEGQNVTLSCEQNLNHDAMYWYRQDPGQGLRLIYYSQIVNDFQKGDIAEGYSVSREKKESFPLTVTSAQKNPTAFYLCASSTVSRNTEAFFGQGTRLTVV.

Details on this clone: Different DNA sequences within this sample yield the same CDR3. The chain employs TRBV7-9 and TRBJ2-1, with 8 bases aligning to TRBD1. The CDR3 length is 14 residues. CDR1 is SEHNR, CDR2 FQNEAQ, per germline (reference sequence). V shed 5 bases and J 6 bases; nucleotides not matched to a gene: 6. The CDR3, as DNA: TGTGCCAGCAGCCTCGGACAGGGCGGCAATGAGCAGTTCTTC. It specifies CASSLGQGGNEQFF.

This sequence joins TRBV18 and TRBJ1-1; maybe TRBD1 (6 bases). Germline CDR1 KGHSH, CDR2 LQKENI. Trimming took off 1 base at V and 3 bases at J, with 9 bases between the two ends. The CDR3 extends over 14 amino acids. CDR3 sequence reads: CASSPQGGHTEAFF. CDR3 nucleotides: TGTGCCAGCTCACCACAGGGGGGGCACACTGAAGCTTTCTTT.

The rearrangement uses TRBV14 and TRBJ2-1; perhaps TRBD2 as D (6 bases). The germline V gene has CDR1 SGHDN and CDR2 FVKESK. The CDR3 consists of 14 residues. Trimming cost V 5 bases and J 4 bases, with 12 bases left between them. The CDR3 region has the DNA TGTGCCAGCAGCTCCCCGGGAGCTTACAATGAGCAGTTCTTC. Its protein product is CASSSPGAYNEQFF.

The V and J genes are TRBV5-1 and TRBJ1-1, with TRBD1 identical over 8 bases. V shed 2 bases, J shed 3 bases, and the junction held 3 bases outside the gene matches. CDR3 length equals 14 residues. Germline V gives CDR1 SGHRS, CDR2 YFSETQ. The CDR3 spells CASSFGDRYTEAFF. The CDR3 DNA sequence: TGCGCCAGCAGCTTCGGGGACAGGTACACTGAAGCTTTCTTT.

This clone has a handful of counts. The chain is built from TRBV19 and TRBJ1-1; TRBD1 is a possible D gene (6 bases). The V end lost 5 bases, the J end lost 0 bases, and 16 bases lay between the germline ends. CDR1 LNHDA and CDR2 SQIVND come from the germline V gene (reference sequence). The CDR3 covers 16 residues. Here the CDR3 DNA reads TGTGCCAGTAGTGCCTCCGGGACACGCATGAACACTGAAGCTTTCTTT. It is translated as CASSASGTRMNTEAFF.

DNA of the CDR3: TGTGCCAGCAGTGAATTTAGTTCTACCCTCGGCTATGGCTACACCTTC. Translated, it gives CASSEFSSTLGYGYTF. The chain combines TRBV2 with TRBJ1-2, with no clear D. Trimming took 2 bases from V and 4 from J, leaving 17 bases between them. The germline gives CDR1 SNHLY, CDR2 FYNNEI. The CDR3 contains 16 residues.

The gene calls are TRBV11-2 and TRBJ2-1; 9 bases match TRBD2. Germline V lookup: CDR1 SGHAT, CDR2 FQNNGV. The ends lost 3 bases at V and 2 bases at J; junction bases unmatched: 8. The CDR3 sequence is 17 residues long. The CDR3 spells CASSFGETSGPYNEQFF. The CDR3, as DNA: TGTGCCAGCAGCTTCGGGGAGACTAGCGGACCCTACAATGAGCAGTTCTTC.

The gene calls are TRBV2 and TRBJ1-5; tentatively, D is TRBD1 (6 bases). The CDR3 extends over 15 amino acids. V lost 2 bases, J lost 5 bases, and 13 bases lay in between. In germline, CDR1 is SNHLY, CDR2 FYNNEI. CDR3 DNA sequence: TGTGCCAGCAGTGAAAAGTCAGGGGTTGATCAGCCCCAGCATTTT. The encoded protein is CASSEKSGVDQPQHF.

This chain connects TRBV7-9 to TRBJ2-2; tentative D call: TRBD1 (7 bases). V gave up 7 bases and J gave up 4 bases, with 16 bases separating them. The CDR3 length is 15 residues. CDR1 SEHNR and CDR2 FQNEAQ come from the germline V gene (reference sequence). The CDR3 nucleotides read TGTGCCAGCACCCGACAGGGACTTTCCACCGGGGAGCTGTTTTTT. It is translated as CASTRQGLSTGELFF. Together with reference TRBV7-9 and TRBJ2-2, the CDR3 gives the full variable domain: DTGVSQNPRHKITKRGQNVTFRCDPISEHNRLYWYRQTLGQGPEFLTYFQNEAQLEKSRLLSDRFSAERPKGSFSTLEIQRTEQGDSAMYLCASTRQGLSTGELFFGEGSRLTVL.

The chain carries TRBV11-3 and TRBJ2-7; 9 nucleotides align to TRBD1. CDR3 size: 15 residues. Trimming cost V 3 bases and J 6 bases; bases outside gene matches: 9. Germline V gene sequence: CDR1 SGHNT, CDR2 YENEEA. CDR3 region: CASSFRGQGPVEQYF. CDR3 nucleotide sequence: TGTGCCAGCAGCTTTCGGGGACAGGGCCCGGTCGAGCAGTACTTC.

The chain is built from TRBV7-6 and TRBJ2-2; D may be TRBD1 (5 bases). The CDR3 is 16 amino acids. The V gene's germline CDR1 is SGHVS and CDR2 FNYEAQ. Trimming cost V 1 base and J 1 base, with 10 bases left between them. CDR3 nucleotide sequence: TGTGCCAGCAGCTTAGATCAAGGACAGAACACCGGGGAGCTGTTTTTT. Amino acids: CASSLDQGQNTGELFF. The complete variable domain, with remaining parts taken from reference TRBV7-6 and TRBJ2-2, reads GAGVSQSPRYKVTKRGQDVALRCDPISGHVSLYWYRQALGQGPEFLTYFNYEAQQDKSGLPNDRFSAERPEGSISTLTIQRTEQRDSAMYRCASSLDQGQNTGELFFGEGSRLTVL.

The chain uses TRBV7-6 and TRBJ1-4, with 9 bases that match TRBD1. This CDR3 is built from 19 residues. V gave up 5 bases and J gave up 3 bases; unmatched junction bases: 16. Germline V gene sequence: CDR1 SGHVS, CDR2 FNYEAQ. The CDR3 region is CASSETGQGIGTANEKLFF. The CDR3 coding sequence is TGTGCCAGCAGCGAGACGGGACAGGGTATCGGTACGGCTAATGAAAAACTGTTTTTT.

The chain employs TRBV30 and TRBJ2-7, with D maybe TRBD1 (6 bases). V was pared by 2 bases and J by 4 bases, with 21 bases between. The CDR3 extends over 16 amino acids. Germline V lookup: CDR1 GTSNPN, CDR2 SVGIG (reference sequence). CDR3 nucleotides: TGTGCCTGGAGTAAGATTGGGGGACAACTAATTTACGAGCAGTACTTC. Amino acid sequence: CAWSKIGGQLIYEQYF.

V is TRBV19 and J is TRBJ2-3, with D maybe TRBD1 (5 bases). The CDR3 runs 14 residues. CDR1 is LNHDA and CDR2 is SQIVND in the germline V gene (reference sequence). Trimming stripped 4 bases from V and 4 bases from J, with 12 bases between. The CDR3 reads CASSTRQSADTQYF. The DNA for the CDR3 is TGTGCCAGTAGTACTCGACAGTCTGCAGATACGCAGTATTTT.

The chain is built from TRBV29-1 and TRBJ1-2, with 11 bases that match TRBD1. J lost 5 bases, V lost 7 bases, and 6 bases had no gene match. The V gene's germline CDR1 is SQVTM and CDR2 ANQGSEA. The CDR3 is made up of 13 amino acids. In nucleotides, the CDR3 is TGCAGCGCGGGACAGGGGGGGGGTTATGGCTACACCTTC. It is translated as CSAGQGGGYGYTF.

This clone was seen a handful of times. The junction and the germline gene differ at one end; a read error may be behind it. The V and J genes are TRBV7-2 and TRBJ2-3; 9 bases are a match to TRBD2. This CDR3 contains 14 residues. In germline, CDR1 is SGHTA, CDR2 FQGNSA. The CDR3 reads CASRGTSFADTQYF. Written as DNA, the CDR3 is TGTGCAAGCAGAGGGACTAGCTTCGCAGATACGCAGTATTTT.